The clone carrying this TCR beta chain has a handful of counts. Its specificity is not known. The sample originates from a study of shared clonotypes between healthy human individuals. Regarding the study as a whole: Blood was the sole source, and tissue repertoires probably differ.

Assay execution took place at the deep level. Clones were sequenced by immunoSEQ multiplex PCR, and TCRdb holds only the in-frame ones, with some missing. The repertoire holds hundreds of thousands of clones, with just over 75% as singletons. Germline CDR1 reads SQVTM; CDR2 reads ANQGSEA. V lost 3 bases to trimming and J lost 5 bases, with 10 bases between them. The CDR3 totals 12 residues. The sequence was obtained from a woman aged 35 to 49 in good health. Some clones in this sample may be carry-over from other donors' samples. The sequencing sample was made of PBMCs. V is TRBV29-1 and J is TRBJ1-1; D uncertain. The CDR3 here is CSVDGLGTEAFF. The CDR3 nucleotides read TGCAGCGTTGACGGACTTGGGACTGAAGCTTTCTTT.